This entry lists 8 T cell receptor beta chains sequenced from one sample in a study of blood T cell repertoires in COVID-19. Sequenced by immunoSEQ multiplex PCR; TCRdb stores in-frame clones only, minus some. The sample holds roughly 300,000 clones, roughly 84% seen once. Sequenced: PBMCs or T cells enriched from blood (not recorded which). The receptors here all came from a woman aged 30 to 39 who had recovered from COVID-19.

The chain couples TRBV19 to TRBJ1-6, with D possibly TRBD1 on 6 matching bases. This CDR3 has 17 amino acids. V was clipped by 5 bases and J by 0 bases, with 14 bases between them. Germline-derived CDR1 and CDR2 are LNHDA and SQIVND (reference sequence). CDR3: CASSSPMTGSYNSPLHF. The CDR3 DNA reads TGTGCCAGTAGTTCACCAATGACAGGCTCCTATAATTCACCCCTCCACTTT.

In DNA, the CDR3 is TGTGCCAGCAGTTTAGTACAGGGAGCAGATACGCAGTATTTT. This gives the protein CASSLVQGADTQYF. The chain couples TRBV27 to TRBJ2-3, with D tentatively TRBD1 (6 bases). With 2 bases removed from V and 4 bases from J, the gap between germline ends came to 10 bases. The CDR3 is made up of 14 amino acids. Looked up from germline, CDR1 is MNHEY and CDR2 is SMNVEV (reference sequence).

The genes are TRBV27 and TRBJ2-5; no clear D. V shed 2 bases and J shed 5 bases, with 9 bases lying between them. CDR3 length: 13 residues. Germline loops: CDR1 MNHEY, CDR2 SMNVEV (reference sequence). CDR3: CASSLPDGETQYF. The CDR3 nucleotides are TGTGCCAGCAGTTTACCCGACGGGGAGACCCAGTACTTC.

This clone appeared a single time. V usage is TRBV13 and J usage is TRBJ1-6; TRBD1 matches 7 bases. Germline V gene sequence: CDR1 PRHDT, CDR2 FYEKMQ (reference sequence). The CDR3 is made up of 15 amino acids. After removal of 4 bases from V and 6 bases from J, the junction contained 6 bases not matched to a gene. The CDR3: CASSSRTGANSPLHF. The CDR3 DNA follows: TGTGCCAGCAGCTCGAGGACAGGAGCTAATTCACCCCTCCACTTT.

The chain uses TRBV27 and TRBJ1-5; D is uncertain. CDR3 length: 13 amino acids. Trimming cost V 4 bases and J 9 bases, with 13 bases left between them. The V gene's germline CDR1 is MNHEY and CDR2 SMNVEV (reference sequence). CDR3 bases: TGTGCCAGCAGTTCGACCGACCCGGGGCCCCAGCATTTT. Protein sequence: CASSSTDPGPQHF.

The chain employs TRBV29-1 and TRBJ2-3; D might be TRBD1 (6 bases). The CDR3 runs 14 residues. V shed 2 bases and J shed 5 bases, with 14 bases lying between them. In germline, CDR1 is SQVTM, CDR2 ANQGSEA. The CDR3 DNA follows: TGCAGCGTTGAAAAAGCAGGGGCAGGAGATACGCAGTATTTT. It specifies CSVEKAGAGDTQYF.

This rearrangement joins TRBV28 to TRBJ1-1, with 7 bases identical to TRBD1. The length of the CDR3 is 15 residues. The germline V gene encodes CDR1 MDHEN and CDR2 SYDVKM. Germline trimming cut 5 bases from V and 6 bases from J; bases unmatched to any gene: 12. In DNA form, the CDR3 reads TGTGCCAGCAGTCTCGCTGACAGGGATGGGGCTGAAGCTTTCTTT. Translated: CASSLADRDGAEAFF.

In this sample, this clone turned up a few times. The V gene is TRBV7-6, the J gene TRBJ2-2; D gene uncertain. The CDR3 is made up of 15 amino acids. From germline, CDR1 is SGHVS and CDR2 FNYEAQ. Trimming left V 3 bases short and J 0 bases short, with 8 bases between. The CDR3 nucleotides are TGTGCCAGCAGCTTCAGGCCGGCGAACACCGGGGAGCTGTTTTTT. Amino acids: CASSFRPANTGELFF. The variable domain in full, completed from reference TRBV7-6 and TRBJ2-2, reads GAGVSQSPRYKVTKRGQDVALRCDPISGHVSLYWYRQALGQGPEFLTYFNYEAQQDKSGLPNDRFSAERPEGSISTLTIQRTEQRDSAMYRCASSFRPANTGELFFGEGSRLTVL.